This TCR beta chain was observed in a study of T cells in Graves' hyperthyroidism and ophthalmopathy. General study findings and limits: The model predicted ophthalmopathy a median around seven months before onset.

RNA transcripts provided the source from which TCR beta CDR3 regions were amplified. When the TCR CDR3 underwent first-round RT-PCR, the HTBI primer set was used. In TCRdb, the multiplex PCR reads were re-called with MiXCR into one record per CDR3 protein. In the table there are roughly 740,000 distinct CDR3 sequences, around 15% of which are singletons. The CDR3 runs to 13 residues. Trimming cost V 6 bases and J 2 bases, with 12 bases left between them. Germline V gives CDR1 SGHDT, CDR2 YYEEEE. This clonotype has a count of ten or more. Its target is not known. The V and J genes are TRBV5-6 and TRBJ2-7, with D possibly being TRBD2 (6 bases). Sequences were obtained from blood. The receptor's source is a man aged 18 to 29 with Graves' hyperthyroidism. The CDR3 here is CASKNGGTYEQYF. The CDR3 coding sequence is TGTGCCAGCAAAAATGGCGGGACCTACGAGCAGTACTTC.